This entry lists 23 T cell receptor beta chains sequenced from one sample in a study of tumor-infiltrating lymphocytes in primary liver carcinoma. They got blood RNA out of unsorted whole blood and also pulled out germline DNA. Total RNA (around 500 ng) served as template for TCR beta cDNA synthesis primed by a constant-region primer. Construction of TCR beta libraries relied on three successive nested multiplex PCR rounds employing slightly modified ARM-PCR. In the first two PCR rounds, TRBV1-TRBV30 forward primers were paired with a C-beta reverse primer, and each round lasted 10 cycles. TCRdb re-derived calls from the multiplex PCR reads in MiXCR, one entry per CDR3 protein. The repertoire consists of about 320,000 distinct CDR3 sequences, with more than 55% occurring once and the leading ten covering 15% to 20%. The sequencing input was peripheral blood. The receptor source for this set is a woman aged 30 to 39 with primary liver carcinoma and hepatitis B virus infection.

The chain is built from TRBV15 and TRBJ1-6, with D uncertain. Trimming took 0 bases from V and 9 from J, leaving 6 bases between them. The CDR3 length is 13 residues. Germline V gives CDR1 LNHNV, CDR2 YYDKDF (reference sequence). The CDR3 loop reads CATSRDASSPLHF. The CDR3 bases are TGTGCCACCAGCAGAGATGCGAGTTCACCCCTCCACTTT.

This clonotype occurred once. Lacking the conserved final phenylalanine or tryptophan, this CDR3 likely reflects a read error. The genes are TRBV6-6 and TRBJ1-4; 9 bases match TRBD1. Germline-derived CDR1 and CDR2 are MNHNY and SVGAGI (reference sequence). V trimming: 2 bases; J trimming: 10 bases; junction bases outside the gene matches: 2. CDR3 length equals 13 residues. The CDR3 spells CASSYGDRAKLFL. CDR3 nucleotide sequence: TGTGCCAGCAGTTACGGGGACAGGGCAAAACTGTTTTTA.

This clonotype was observed a few times. The V and J genes are TRBV6-5 and TRBJ1-5; a weak D match, TRBD1 (6 bases). Germline assignment: CDR1 MNHEY and CDR2 SVGAGI. V gave up 0 bases and J gave up 5 bases, with 8 bases separating them. The CDR3 consists of 14 residues. The CDR3 protein is CASSYSQGDQPQHF. The CDR3, as DNA: TGTGCCAGCAGTTACTCACAGGGAGATCAGCCCCAGCATTTT.

About this clonotype itself: A much larger clone lies one base from this, so it may be a read error. DNA of the CDR3: TGCAGCGGGCAACAGAGACCCGCCCAGTACTTC. Residues: CSGQQRPAQYF. This chain uses TRBV29-1 with TRBJ2-5; D is unresolved. The CDR3 sequence is 11 residues long. Germline V gives CDR1 SQVTM, CDR2 ANQGSEA. The V end was cut by 7 bases, the J end by 9 bases, with 15 bases between.

The chain has TRBV10-2 and TRBJ2-5; D is perhaps TRBD2 (6 bases). In germline, CDR1 is WSHSY, CDR2 SAAADI. V lost 4 bases and J 7 bases, leaving 16 bases between the germline ends. This CDR3 comprises 14 residues. The CDR3 region is CASSADGDGGTQYF. The CDR3 DNA reads TGCGCCAGCAGTGCAGACGGTGACGGGGGGACCCAGTACTTC.

This clonotype has more than one count but fewer than ten. V gene TRBV12-5 combines with J gene TRBJ2-7, with 7 bases aligning to TRBD1. Germline-derived CDR1 and CDR2 are LGHNT and FRNRAP. This CDR3 contains 14 residues. The trim removed 9 bases at V and 6 bases at J, leaving 14 bases unmatched. The DNA of the CDR3 is TGTGCTAGAGAGACCGACAGGGCTTCGATCGAGCAGTACTTC. This encodes CARETDRASIEQYF.

Comment on this clonotype: One end of the junction is discordant with germline, which a read error may explain. This chain connects TRBV5-1 to TRBJ2-3; D ambiguous. Germline V gene data show CDR1 as SGHRS and CDR2 as YFSETQ. This CDR3 region has 13 residues. The CDR3 coding sequence is TGCGCTAGCAGCCTGATGGGGACAGATACGCAGTATTTT. It translates to CASSLMGTDTQYF.

This sequence joins TRBV5-4 and TRBJ2-1, with D tentatively TRBD2 (5 bases). Trimming removed 3 bases at V and 1 base at J, with 11 bases between. The germline V gene has CDR1 SGHNT and CDR2 YYREEE (reference sequence). This CDR3 has 15 amino acids. The CDR3 bases are TGTGCCAGCAGCTGGCCCGGACTGTCCTACAATGAGCAGTTCTTC. It specifies CASSWPGLSYNEQFF. Full variable domain (outside the CDR3, taken from reference TRBV5-4 and TRBJ2-1): ETGVTQSPTHLIKTRGQQVTLRCSSQSGHNTVSWYQQALGQGPQFIFQYYREEENGRGNFPPRFSGLQFPNYSSELNVNALELDDSALYLCASSWPGLSYNEQFFGPGTRLTVL.

In the case of this clonotype: Germline and junction disagree at one end, which may indicate a read error. The rearrangement uses TRBV9 and TRBJ2-4; D gene unclear. Germline loops: CDR1 SGDLS, CDR2 YYNGEE. The CDR3 runs 16 residues. CDR3 DNA: TGTGGCAGCAGCCCCTCTCGGTTGGGAGCCAAAAACATTCAGTACTTC. Translating it yields CGSSPSRLGAKNIQYF.

A few counts support this clonotype. V usage is TRBV6-6 and J usage is TRBJ2-3; D possibly corresponds to TRBD2 (6 bases). V was clipped by 1 base and J by 2 bases, with 16 bases between them. This CDR3 region has 17 residues. CDR1 is MNHNY, CDR2 SVGAGI, per germline (reference sequence). CDR3 sequence: CASSYWGLPVDTDTQYF. CDR3 coding DNA: TGTGCCAGCAGTTACTGGGGACTCCCGGTGGACACAGATACGCAGTATTTT.

As regards this clonotype: Given a much more abundant clone one base away, this may be a read error. The rearrangement links TRBV29-1 to TRBJ1-1; weak D call: TRBD1 (5 bases). The CDR3 consists of 13 residues. The germline V gene encodes CDR1 SQVTM and CDR2 ANQGSEA. The CDR3 nucleotides read TGCACCGTTGCGGGACGGGGGAACACTGAAGCTTTCTTT. As protein: CTVAGRGNTEAFF.

In its sample, this clonotype was seen once. The V call is TRBV12-3 or TRBV12-4, the J call TRBJ2-5; D remains unclear. CDR3 length: 14 residues. The CDR3 sequence: CVSSFNSFGETQYF. The CDR3 DNA follows: TGTGTTAGCAGTTTTAACTCCTTCGGGGAGACCCAGTACTTC.

On this clonotype: A read error may be the cause here, since a much bigger clone is one base away. The CDR3 sequence: CSVRQGGARHF. The CDR3 bases are TGCAGCGTGAGACAGGGTGGCGCCCGGCATTTT. The genes are TRBV29-1 and TRBJ1-5; TRBD1 matches at 7 bases. Germline V gives CDR1 SQVTM, CDR2 ANQGSEA. The CDR3 is 11 residues long. The J segment lost 15 bases and the V segment lost 6 bases, leaving 11 bases of the junction unmatched.

Only one count was recorded for this clonotype. A single base separates this from a much larger clone, so it may be a read error. The chain joins TRBV11-2 to TRBJ2-5; 7 bases are shared with TRBD2. The CDR3 loop spans 12 amino acids. CDR1 and CDR2 (germline): SGHAT, FQNNGV. The CDR3: CASSFDREAQNF. CDR3 bases: TGTGCCAGCAGCTTCGATCGGGAGGCCCAGAACTTC.

To note about this clonotype: Germline and junction disagree at one end, which may indicate a read error. J is TRBJ2-2 and V is TRBV5-6; 9 bases fit TRBD1. Germline CDR1 reads SGHDT; CDR2 reads YYEEEE. The CDR3 totals 17 residues. Here the CDR3 reads CAISLGGTGLAIGELFF. CDR3 DNA: TGTGCCATCAGCCTGGGGGGGACAGGGCTTGCGATCGGGGAGCTGTTTTTT.

To note about this clonotype: As the CDR3 is not closed by the conserved phenylalanine or tryptophan, this likely results from a read error. This chain connects TRBV29-1 to TRBJ2-1, with D perhaps TRBD2 (6 bases). This CDR3 is built from 15 residues. From germline, CDR1 is SQVTM and CDR2 ANQGSEA. Written as DNA, the CDR3 is TGCAGTGTTGAAGTGACGGGAGTGGGCGGAGATGAGCAGTTCTTA. Translated, it gives CSVEVTGVGGDEQFL.

To note about this clonotype: The junction differs from germline at one of its ends, possibly a read error. V gene TRBV6-1 combines with J gene TRBJ1-3; D unclear. The CDR3 loop spans 16 amino acids. CDR1 is MNHNS, CDR2 SASEGT, per germline. CDR3 DNA: TGTGCCTGCAGTGGAGTCATAGGGCGAAGTGGAAACACCATATATTTT. Translating gives CACSGVIGRSGNTIYF.

This clonotype was seen repeatedly, ten times or more. The V gene is TRBV11-2, the J gene TRBJ2-1; 8 nucleotides line up with TRBD2. Unmatched junction bases numbered 7, after V lost 3 bases and J lost 0 bases. The germline gives CDR1 SGHAT, CDR2 FQNNGV. This CDR3 has 17 residues. CDR3 loop: CASSLSSGVSSYNEQFF. The DNA for the CDR3 is TGTGCCAGCAGCTTGAGTAGCGGGGTAAGCTCCTACAATGAGCAGTTCTTC.

Worth noting for this clonotype: The junction shows a germline mismatch at one end, possibly a read error. The V and J genes are TRBV28 and TRBJ2-3; unclear D gene. The CDR3 is made up of 14 amino acids. CDR1 MDHEN and CDR2 SYDVKM come from the germline V gene. The CDR3 nucleotides read TGTGCCAGCAGTACCCTAGGTGGCACAGAAACGCAGTATTTT. It is translated as CASSTLGGTETQYF.

Turning to this clonotype: A read error may explain this, as a much larger clone is one base away. This rearrangement joins TRBV12-3 or TRBV12-4 to TRBJ2-5, with D unresolved. This CDR3 has 13 residues. V lost 4 bases and J lost 4, with 10 bases in between. DNA for the CDR3: TGTGCCAGCAGTTGGTCGATGGCAGAGACCCAGTACTTC. This encodes CASSWSMAETQYF.

J is TRBJ2-7 and V is TRBV14; D is unresolved. V gave up 1 base and J gave up 6 bases, with 13 bases separating them. The CDR3 is 14 amino acids. Germline V lookup: CDR1 SGHDN, CDR2 FVKESK. The CDR3 DNA is TGTGCCAGCAGCCAAGTTTGGCGGAAGGGCGAGCAGTACTTC. Its translation is CASSQVWRKGEQYF.

Concerning this clonotype itself: This CDR3 is missing its conserved last phenylalanine or tryptophan, likely due to a read error. V usage is TRBV14 and J usage is TRBJ2-3, with unresolved D. Trimming removed 0 bases at V and 8 bases at J, with 12 bases between. Looked up from germline, CDR1 is SGHDN and CDR2 is FVKESK. The CDR3 covers 14 residues. CDR3: CASSQDLGLGTQYL. The CDR3 DNA sequence: TGTGCCAGCAGCCAAGATTTAGGGTTGGGTACGCAGTATCTT.

The chain recombines TRBV6-1 with TRBJ1-5, with unresolved D. Between the trimmed V and J ends, which lost 4 bases and 5 bases, there was a span of 9 bases. CDR1 and CDR2 from the germline V gene are MNHNS and SASEGT. There are 13 residues in the CDR3. The CDR3 DNA follows: TGTGCCAGCAGTGCGGAGGGTTATCAGCCCCAGCATTTT. Its protein is CASSAEGYQPQHF.